This T cell receptor beta chain was retrieved from a study of blood T cells in healthy people across ages. Caucasian, healthy and from Russia, the donors were aged between roughly 6 and 100. V was trimmed by 4 bases and J by 6 bases, leaving 13 bases between them. CDR3 size: 14 residues. Primers used in a second PCR of about 6 to 11 cycles were a sample-barcoded 5' primer and a J-beta primer mix. MiXCR, run by TCRdb on the 5' RACE reads, gives a single entry per CDR3 protein. The sample has over 1,300,000 distinct CDR3 sequences; approximately 60% are singletons. This clonotype has more than one count but fewer than ten.

This TCR came from a man aged 18 to 29 in good health. The chain recombines TRBV12-3 or TRBV12-4 with TRBJ2-1, with D possibly being TRBD2 (6 bases). Sequencing was performed on blood. In nucleotides, the CDR3 is TGTGCCAGCAGTTCTGGGACTTCTCTCAATGAGCAGTTCTTC. It codes for CASSSGTSLNEQFF.